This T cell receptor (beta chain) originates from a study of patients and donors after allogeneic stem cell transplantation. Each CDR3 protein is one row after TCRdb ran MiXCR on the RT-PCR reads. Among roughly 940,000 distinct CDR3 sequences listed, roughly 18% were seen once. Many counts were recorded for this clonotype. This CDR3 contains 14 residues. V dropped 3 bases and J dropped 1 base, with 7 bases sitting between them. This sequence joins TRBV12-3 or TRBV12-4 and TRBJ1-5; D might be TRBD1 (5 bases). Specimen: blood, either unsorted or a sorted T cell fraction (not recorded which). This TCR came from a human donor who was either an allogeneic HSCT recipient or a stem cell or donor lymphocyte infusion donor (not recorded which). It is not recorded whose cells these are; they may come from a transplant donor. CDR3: CASSFRQSNQPQHF. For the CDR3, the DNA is TGTGCCAGCAGTTTCAGACAGAGCAATCAGCCCCAGCATTTT.